This T cell receptor beta chain derives from a study of blood T cells in healthy people across ages. The sample providers were healthy Caucasian people from Russia, aged about 6 to 100. Peripheral blood, roughly 9.3 milliliters per donor, was collected. A sample-barcoded 5' primer and a J-beta primer mix were used in a second PCR of roughly 7 to 11 cycles. TCRdb analysed the 5' RACE reads with MiXCR anew, one entry per CDR3 protein. The sample lists a few hundred thousand distinct CDR3 sequences; 25% to 30% were seen once. The CDR3 totals 15 residues. With 5 bases clipped from V and 2 bases from J, the junction kept 6 bases outside the gene matches. Germline CDR1 and CDR2: SGHAT and FQNNGV.

The rearrangement links TRBV11-2 to TRBJ1-3; 7 bases are shared with TRBD1. The receptor comes from a woman in her sixties or seventies in good health. The sample was blood. The DNA of the CDR3 is TGTGCCAGCAGCCCCTCAACAGGGGCTGGAAACACCATATATTTT. Translating it yields CASSPSTGAGNTIYF.